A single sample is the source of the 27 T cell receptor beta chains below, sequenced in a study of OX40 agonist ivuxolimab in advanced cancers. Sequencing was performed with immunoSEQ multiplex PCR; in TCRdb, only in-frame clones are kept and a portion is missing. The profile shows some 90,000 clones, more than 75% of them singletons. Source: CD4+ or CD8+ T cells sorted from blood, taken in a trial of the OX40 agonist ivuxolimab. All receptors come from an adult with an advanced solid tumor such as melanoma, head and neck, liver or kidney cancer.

The CDR3 sequence is CASKDLSYGYTF. In DNA form, the CDR3 reads TGTGCCAGCAAGGACCTATCCTATGGCTACACCTTC. This chain connects TRBV28 to TRBJ1-2; D uncertain. Germline V gene sequence: CDR1 MDHEN, CDR2 SYDVKM. This CDR3 has 12 residues. V was trimmed by 7 bases and J by 4 bases, leaving 10 bases between them.

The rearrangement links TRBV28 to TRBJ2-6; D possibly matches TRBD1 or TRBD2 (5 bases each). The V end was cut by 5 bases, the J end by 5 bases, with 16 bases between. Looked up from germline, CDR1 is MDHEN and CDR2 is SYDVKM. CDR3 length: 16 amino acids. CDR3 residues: CASSPRDGLRANVLTF. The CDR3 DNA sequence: TGTGCCAGCAGTCCCCGGGACGGCCTCCGGGCCAACGTCCTGACTTTC.

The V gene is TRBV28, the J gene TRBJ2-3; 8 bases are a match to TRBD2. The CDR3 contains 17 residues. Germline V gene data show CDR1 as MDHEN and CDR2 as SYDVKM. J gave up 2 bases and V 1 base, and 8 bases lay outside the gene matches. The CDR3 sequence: CASSLLNLAGITDTQYF. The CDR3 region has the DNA TGTGCCAGCAGTTTATTAAACCTAGCGGGCATCACAGATACGCAGTATTTT.

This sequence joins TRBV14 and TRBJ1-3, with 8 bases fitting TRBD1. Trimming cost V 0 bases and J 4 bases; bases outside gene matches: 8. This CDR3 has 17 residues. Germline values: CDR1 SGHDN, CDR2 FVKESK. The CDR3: CASSQEGRGQYGNTIYF. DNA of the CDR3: TGTGCCAGCAGCCAAGAGGGCAGGGGGCAATACGGAAACACCATATATTTT.

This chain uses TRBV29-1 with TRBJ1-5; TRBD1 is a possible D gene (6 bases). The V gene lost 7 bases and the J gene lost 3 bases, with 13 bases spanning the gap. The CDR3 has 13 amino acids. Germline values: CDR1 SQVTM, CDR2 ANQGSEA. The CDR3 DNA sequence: TGCAGCGCAACAACAGGGCACAATCAGCCCCAGCATTTT. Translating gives CSATTGHNQPQHF.

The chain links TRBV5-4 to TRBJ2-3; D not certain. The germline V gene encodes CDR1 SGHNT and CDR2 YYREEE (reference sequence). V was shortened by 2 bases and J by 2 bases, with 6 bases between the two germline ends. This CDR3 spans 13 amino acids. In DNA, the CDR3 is TGTGCCAGCAGCTTAGCAGACACAGATACGCAGTATTTT. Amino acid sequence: CASSLADTDTQYF.

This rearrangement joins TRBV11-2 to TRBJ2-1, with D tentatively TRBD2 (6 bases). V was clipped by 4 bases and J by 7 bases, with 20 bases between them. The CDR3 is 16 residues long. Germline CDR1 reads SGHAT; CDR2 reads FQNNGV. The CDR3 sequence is CASSSSPRPGGNEQFF. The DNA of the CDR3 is TGTGCCAGCAGCTCGTCGCCAAGGCCTGGAGGGAATGAGCAGTTCTTC.

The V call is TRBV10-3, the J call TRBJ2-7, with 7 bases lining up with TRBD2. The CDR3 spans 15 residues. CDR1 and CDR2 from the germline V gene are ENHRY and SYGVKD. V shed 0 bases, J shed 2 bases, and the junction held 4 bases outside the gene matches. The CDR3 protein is CAISESGGSTYEQYF. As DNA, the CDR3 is TGTGCCATCAGTGAGTCGGGCGGGAGTACCTACGAGCAGTACTTC.

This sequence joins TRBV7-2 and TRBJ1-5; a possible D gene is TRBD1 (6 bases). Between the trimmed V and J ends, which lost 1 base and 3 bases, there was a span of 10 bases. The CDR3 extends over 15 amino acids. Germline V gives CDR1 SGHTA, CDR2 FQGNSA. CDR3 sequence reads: CASSLDRDTNQPQHF. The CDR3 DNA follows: TGTGCCAGCAGCTTAGACCGGGACACCAATCAGCCCCAGCATTTT.

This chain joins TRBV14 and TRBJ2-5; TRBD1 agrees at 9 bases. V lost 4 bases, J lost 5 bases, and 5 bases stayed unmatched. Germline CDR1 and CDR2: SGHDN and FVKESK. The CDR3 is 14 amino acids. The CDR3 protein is CASSRGQGWETQYF. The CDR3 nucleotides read TGTGCCAGCAGCCGCGGACAGGGGTGGGAGACCCAGTACTTC.

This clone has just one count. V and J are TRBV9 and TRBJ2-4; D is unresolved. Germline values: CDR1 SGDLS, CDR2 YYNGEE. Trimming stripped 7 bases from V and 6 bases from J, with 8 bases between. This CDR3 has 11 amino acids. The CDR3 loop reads CASASGNIQYF. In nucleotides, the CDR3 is TGTGCCAGCGCGTCGGGAAACATTCAGTACTTC.

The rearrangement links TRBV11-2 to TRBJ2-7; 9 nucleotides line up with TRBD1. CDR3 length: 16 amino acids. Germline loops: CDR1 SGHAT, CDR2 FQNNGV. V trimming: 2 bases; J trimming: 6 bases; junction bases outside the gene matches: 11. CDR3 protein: CASSLYSGTGRAEQYF. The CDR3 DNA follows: TGTGCCAGCAGCTTATATTCCGGGACAGGGAGGGCCGAGCAGTACTTC.

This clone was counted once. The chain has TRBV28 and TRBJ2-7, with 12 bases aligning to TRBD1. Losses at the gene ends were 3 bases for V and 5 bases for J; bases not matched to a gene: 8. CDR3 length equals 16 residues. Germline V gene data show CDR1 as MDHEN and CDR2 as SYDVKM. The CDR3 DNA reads TGTGCCAGCAGTTTCAGCGGGACAGGGGGCAGAAACGAGCAGTACTTC. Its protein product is CASSFSGTGGRNEQYF.

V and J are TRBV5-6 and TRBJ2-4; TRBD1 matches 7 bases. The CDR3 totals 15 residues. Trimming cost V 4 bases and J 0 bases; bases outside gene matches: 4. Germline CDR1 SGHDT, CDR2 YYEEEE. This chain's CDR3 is CASSPRGLAKNIQYF. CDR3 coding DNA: TGTGCCAGCAGCCCGAGGGGGCTAGCCAAAAACATTCAGTACTTC.

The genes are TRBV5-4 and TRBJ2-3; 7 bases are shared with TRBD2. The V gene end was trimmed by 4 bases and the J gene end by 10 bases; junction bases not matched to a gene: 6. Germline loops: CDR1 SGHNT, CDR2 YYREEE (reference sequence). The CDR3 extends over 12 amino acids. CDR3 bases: TGTGCCAGCAGCCCGGGGGAGGGTGCGCAGTATTTT. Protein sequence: CASSPGEGAQYF.

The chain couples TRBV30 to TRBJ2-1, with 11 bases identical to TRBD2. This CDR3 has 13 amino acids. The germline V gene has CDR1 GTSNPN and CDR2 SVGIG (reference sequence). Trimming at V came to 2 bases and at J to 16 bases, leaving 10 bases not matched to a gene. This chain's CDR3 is CAWSTVAGGRIFF. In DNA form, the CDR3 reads TGTGCCTGGAGTACAGTAGCGGGAGGGAGGATATTCTTC.

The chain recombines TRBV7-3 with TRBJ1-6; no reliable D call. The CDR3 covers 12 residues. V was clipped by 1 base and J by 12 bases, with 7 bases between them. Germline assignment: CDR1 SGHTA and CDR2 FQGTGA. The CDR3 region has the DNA TGTGCCAGCAGCTTAATGGGTGGACCCCTCCACTTT. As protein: CASSLMGGPLHF. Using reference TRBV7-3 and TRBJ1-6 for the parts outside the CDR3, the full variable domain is GAGVSQTPSNKVTEKGKYVELRCDPISGHTALYWYRQSLGQGPEFLIYFQGTGAADDSGLPNDRFFAVRPEGSVSTLKIQRTERGDSAVYLCASSLMGGPLHFGNGTRLTVT.

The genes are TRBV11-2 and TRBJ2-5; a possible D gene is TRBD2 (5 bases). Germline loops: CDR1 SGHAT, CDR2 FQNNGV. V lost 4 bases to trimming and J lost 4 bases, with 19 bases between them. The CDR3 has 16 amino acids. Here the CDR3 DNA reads TGTGCCAGCAGCTCTACCCTCCCGGGAACGGCAGAGACCCAGTACTTC. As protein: CASSSTLPGTAETQYF.

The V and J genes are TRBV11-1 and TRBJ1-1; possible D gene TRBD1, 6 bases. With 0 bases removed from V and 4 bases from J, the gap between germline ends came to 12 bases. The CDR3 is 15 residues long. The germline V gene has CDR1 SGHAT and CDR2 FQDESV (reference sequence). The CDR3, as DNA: TGTGCCAGCAGCTTAGCGGTGGGGGCCGGCACTGAAGCTTTCTTT. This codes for CASSLAVGAGTEAFF. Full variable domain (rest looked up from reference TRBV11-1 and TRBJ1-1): EAEVAQSPRYKITEKSQAVAFWCDPISGHATLYWYRQILGQGPELLVQFQDESVVDDSQLPKDRFSAERLKGVDSTLKIQPAELGDSAMYLCASSLAVGAGTEAFFGQGTRLTVV.

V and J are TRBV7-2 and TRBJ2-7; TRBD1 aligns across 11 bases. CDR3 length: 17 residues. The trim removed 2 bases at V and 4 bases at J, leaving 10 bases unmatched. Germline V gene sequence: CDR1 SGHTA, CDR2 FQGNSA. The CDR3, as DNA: TGTGCCAGCAGCTTATCCTTGGCCGGACAGGGGGCATACGAGCAGTACTTC. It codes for CASSLSLAGQGAYEQYF.

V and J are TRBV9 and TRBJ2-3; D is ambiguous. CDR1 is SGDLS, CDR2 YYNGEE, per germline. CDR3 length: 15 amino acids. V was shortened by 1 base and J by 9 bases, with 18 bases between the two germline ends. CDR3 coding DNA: TGTGCCAGCAGCGTATTGGCGATTTCAATGTCCACGCAGTATTTT. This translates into CASSVLAISMSTQYF.

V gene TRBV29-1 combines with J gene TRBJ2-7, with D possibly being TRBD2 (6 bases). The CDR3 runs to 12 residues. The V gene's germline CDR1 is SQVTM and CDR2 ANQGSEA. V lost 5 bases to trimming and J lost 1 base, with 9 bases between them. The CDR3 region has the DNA TGCAGCGTTTGGGGACTGTCCTACGAGCAGTACTTC. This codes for CSVWGLSYEQYF.

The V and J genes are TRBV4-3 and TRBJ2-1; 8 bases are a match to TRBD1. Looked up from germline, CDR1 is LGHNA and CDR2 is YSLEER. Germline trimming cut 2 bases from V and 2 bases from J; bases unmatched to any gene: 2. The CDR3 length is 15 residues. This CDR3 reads CASSQNRGAYNEQFF. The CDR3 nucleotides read TGCGCCAGCAGCCAAAACAGGGGGGCCTACAATGAGCAGTTCTTC.

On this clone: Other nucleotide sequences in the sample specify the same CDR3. CDR3 DNA sequence: TGTGCCAGCTCACGTGGCCAGAACACTGAAGCTTTCTTT. It yields the protein CASSRGQNTEAFF. J is TRBJ1-1 and V is TRBV18; D remains ambiguous. This CDR3 is 13 amino acids long. Trimming shortened V by 4 bases and J by 1 base, and 7 bases separated the two germline ends. Germline CDR1 KGHSH, CDR2 LQKENI.

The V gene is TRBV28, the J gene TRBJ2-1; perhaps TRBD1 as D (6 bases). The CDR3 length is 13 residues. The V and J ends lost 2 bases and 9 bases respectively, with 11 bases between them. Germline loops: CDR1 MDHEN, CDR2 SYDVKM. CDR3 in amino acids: CASSLGGRIEQFF. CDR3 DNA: TGTGCCAGCAGTTTAGGGGGCCGCATTGAGCAGTTCTTC.

The CDR3 DNA sequence: TGTGCCAGCAGCGTATACGGAAGAAGGGCCCAAGAGACCCAGTACTTC. Translation: CASSVYGRRAQETQYF. The V and J genes are TRBV9 and TRBJ2-5; no reliable D call. The germline V gene encodes CDR1 SGDLS and CDR2 YYNGEE. Trimming pared 1 base from V and 1 base from J, leaving 14 bases between. CDR3 length equals 16 residues.

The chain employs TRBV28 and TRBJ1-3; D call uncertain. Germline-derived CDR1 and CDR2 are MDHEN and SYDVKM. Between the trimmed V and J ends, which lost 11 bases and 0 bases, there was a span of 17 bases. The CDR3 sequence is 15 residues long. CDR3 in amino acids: CAPAGVVSSGNTIYF. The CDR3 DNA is TGTGCCCCAGCGGGCGTGGTTTCCTCTGGAAACACCATATATTTT.